Shown below are 18 T cell receptor beta chains from a single sample sequenced in a study of CD8+CD57+ T cells in acquired aplastic anemia. Genomic DNA provided the template from which TCR beta VDJ and CDR3 profiles were obtained. A single record per CDR3 protein comes from TCRdb applying MiXCR to the reads. The sample consists of 400,000 to 450,000 distinct CDR3 sequences, 55% to 75% of them appearing once. The specimen sequenced was sorted CD4+, CD8+, or CD8+CD57+ T cells (not recorded which) from PBMCs. These receptors were obtained from a human donor in good health, serving as a control.

A single count supports this clonotype. The junction differs from germline at one of its ends, possibly a read error. This chain joins TRBV7-2 and TRBJ1-2, with D tentatively TRBD1 (5 bases). The CDR3 is 15 residues long. Per the germline V gene, CDR1 is SGHTA and CDR2 is FQGNSA. CDR3 in amino acids: CASSLGTYLNCGYTF. The DNA for the CDR3 is TGTGCCAGCAGCCTAGGGACCTATCTTAACTGTGGCTACACCTTC.

This chain uses TRBV7-8 with TRBJ2-7; 7 nucleotides align to TRBD2. The V gene's germline CDR1 is SGHVS and CDR2 FQNEAQ. The CDR3 has 13 residues. Germline trimming cut 1 base from V and 6 bases from J; bases unmatched to any gene: 3. For the CDR3, the DNA is TGTGCCAGCAGCTTAGTATTAGCGGGCGAGCAGTACTTC. It is translated as CASSLVLAGEQYF.

With respect to this clonotype: The conserved final phenylalanine or tryptophan is absent from the CDR3, which likely points to a read error. The DNA is omitted, as the CDR3 cannot be located on it reliably, and the CDR3 follows TCRdb's listing. The V gene is TRBV7-2, the J gene TRBJ2-3; the table's D call, TRBD1, has no DNA check behind it. Germline V gene lookup returns CDR1 SGHTA and CDR2 FQGNSA. The CDR3 totals 13 residues, both ends included. CDR3 sequence: CASRSDRGPGNTI.

This sequence joins TRBV12-3 or TRBV12-4 and TRBJ1-1; D unresolved. The CDR3 extends over 14 amino acids. The V end was cut by 10 bases, the J end by 2 bases, with 17 bases between. This chain's CDR3 is CAIAAGSVNTEAFF. Written as DNA, the CDR3 is TGTGCCATCGCGGCGGGCAGTGTCAACACTGAAGCTTTCTTT.

This chain uses TRBV19 with TRBJ2-7, with TRBD1 matching 8 bases. The CDR3 sequence is 11 residues long. Germline V lookup: CDR1 LNHDA, CDR2 SQIVND (reference sequence). The CDR3 DNA sequence: TGTACTGACAGGGGCCTCTACGAGCAGTACTTC. Translating it yields CTDRGLYEQYF. The full variable domain, completed using reference TRBV19 and TRBJ2-7, is DGGITQSPKYLFRKEGQNVTLSCEQNLNHDAMYWYRQDPGQGLRLIYYSQIVNDFQKGDIAEGYSVSREKKESFPLTVTSAQKNPTAFYLCTDRGLYEQYFGPGTRLTVT.

The CDR3 reads CASNQGNTEAFF. Written as DNA, the CDR3 is TGTGCCAGCAACCAGGGGAACACTGAAGCTTTCTTT. The chain combines TRBV6-1 with TRBJ1-1; D is perhaps TRBD1 (5 bases). V lost 7 bases and J 1 base, leaving 7 bases between the germline ends. The CDR3 sequence is 12 residues long. Per the germline V gene, CDR1 is MNHNS and CDR2 is SASEGT.

V is TRBV5-1 and J is TRBJ2-2; D is possibly TRBD2 (5 bases). This CDR3 spans 13 amino acids. V lost 4 bases to trimming and J lost 14 bases, with 18 bases between them. Looked up from germline, CDR1 is SGHRS and CDR2 is YFSETQ. CDR3 sequence (DNA): TGCGCCAGCAGCCCGGACCAACCCGGGAAACTGTTTTTT. Residues: CASSPDQPGKLFF.

The chain joins TRBV9 to TRBJ1-6; a weak D match, TRBD1 (6 bases). CDR3 size: 16 residues. In germline, CDR1 is SGDLS, CDR2 YYNGEE. V lost 0 bases to trimming and J lost 13 bases, with 20 bases between them. The CDR3 sequence is CASSVGGGAINYPLHF. The DNA of the CDR3 is TGTGCCAGCAGCGTAGGTGGGGGGGCTATTAATTATCCCCTCCACTTT.

In its sample, this clonotype was seen once. The rearrangement joins TRBV15 to TRBJ1-1; D perhaps matches TRBD1 (5 bases). Germline values: CDR1 LNHNV, CDR2 YYDKDF (reference sequence). The CDR3 runs 12 residues. Trimming cost V 5 bases and J 4 bases, with 8 bases left between them. The DNA of the CDR3 is TGTGCCACCAGCGGGGGGGGCACTGAAGCTTTCTTT. This encodes CATSGGGTEAFF.

Of note for this clonotype: One end of the junction fails to match germline, which may point to a read error. The J gene is TRBJ2-7, the V gene TRBV7-2; D is perhaps TRBD1 or TRBD2 (5 bases each). CDR1 is SGHTA and CDR2 is FQGNSA in the germline V gene. The CDR3 totals 13 residues. The CDR3 bases are TGTGCCAGCAGCTTAGACCTGGGGCGGGTGAGGGGTTTC. Protein sequence: CASSLDLGRVRGF.

This clonotype was counted many times. The chain has TRBV7-2 and TRBJ2-6; the match to TRBD1 covers 11 bases. V was pared by 3 bases and J by 3 bases, with 10 bases of the junction left unmatched. This CDR3 spans 19 amino acids. The germline CDR1 and CDR2 sequences are SGHTA and FQGNSA. The CDR3 protein is CASSFGGGQGALGANVLTF. DNA of the CDR3: TGTGCCAGCAGCTTTGGGGGCGGACAGGGGGCGCTTGGGGCCAACGTCCTGACTTTC.

This clonotype appeared many times. This chain uses TRBV20-1 with TRBJ2-7; D is possibly TRBD1 (6 bases). Germline CDR1 and CDR2: DFQATT and SNEGSKA (reference sequence). V dropped 5 bases and J dropped 0 bases, with 17 bases sitting between them. The CDR3 loop spans 15 amino acids. CDR3 sequence (DNA): TGCAGTGCTTCCCGGGACACCGAACACTCCTACGAGCAGTACTTC. Encoded protein: CSASRDTEHSYEQYF.

V is TRBV20-1 and J is TRBJ2-7, with a possible D match to TRBD2 (6 bases). The CDR3 has 15 residues. Germline values: CDR1 DFQATT, CDR2 SNEGSKA (reference sequence). With 0 bases removed from V and 2 bases from J, the gap between germline ends came to 14 bases. The CDR3 DNA follows: TGCAGTGCTAGAGATATGAAGGCGGGGCCCTACGAGCAGTACTTC. Its protein is CSARDMKAGPYEQYF.

Notes on this clonotype: It is likely a read error, because the conserved phenylalanine at the end of the CDR3 is missing. This chain joins TRBV7-2 and TRBJ2-7; D is undetermined. CDR3 size: 12 residues. Germline V gene lookup returns CDR1 SGHTA and CDR2 FQGNSA. CDR3 region: CASSQTHYEQYL. The DNA of the CDR3 is TGTGCCAGCAGCCAGACCCATTACGAACAGTACTTG.

The CDR3 loop reads CASSLGRGSGTEAFF. For the CDR3, the DNA is TGTGCCAGCAGCTTGGGCAGGGGCTCGGGGACTGAAGCTTTCTTT. The V gene is TRBV5-8, the J gene TRBJ1-1; perhaps TRBD1 as D (6 bases). Trimming removed 0 bases from V and 5 bases from J, with 14 bases in between. The germline CDR1 and CDR2 sequences are SGHTS and YDEGEE. CDR3 length: 15 residues.

This clonotype came up many times. V usage is TRBV10-3 and J usage is TRBJ2-7; D is possibly TRBD1 (5 bases). Germline values: CDR1 ENHRY, CDR2 SYGVKD. The CDR3 is made up of 15 amino acids. V lost 2 bases and J lost 0, with 11 bases in between. CDR3: CAISERGSSSYEQYF. CDR3 DNA: TGTGCCATCAGTGAGAGGGGTTCTAGCTCCTACGAGCAGTACTTC.

V and J are TRBV6-1 and TRBJ2-3, with 13 bases lining up with TRBD2. The V gene's germline CDR1 is MNHNS and CDR2 SASEGT. J lost 11 bases, V lost 6 bases, and 8 bases had no gene match. The CDR3 has 14 residues. This chain's CDR3 is CASRTSGGTDEQYF. The CDR3 region has the DNA TGTGCCAGCAGGACTAGCGGGGGGACAGATGAGCAGTATTTT.

The rearrangement links TRBV25-1 to TRBJ2-3; a possible D gene is TRBD2 (5 bases). Deletions cut 4 bases from V and 6 bases from J, with 14 bases between. The CDR3 length is 14 residues. Germline V gives CDR1 MGHDK, CDR2 SYGVNS. The CDR3, as DNA: TGTGCCAGCAGTGCTAGCCTCAAGCGGGATACGCAGTATTTT. Protein sequence: CASSASLKRDTQYF.